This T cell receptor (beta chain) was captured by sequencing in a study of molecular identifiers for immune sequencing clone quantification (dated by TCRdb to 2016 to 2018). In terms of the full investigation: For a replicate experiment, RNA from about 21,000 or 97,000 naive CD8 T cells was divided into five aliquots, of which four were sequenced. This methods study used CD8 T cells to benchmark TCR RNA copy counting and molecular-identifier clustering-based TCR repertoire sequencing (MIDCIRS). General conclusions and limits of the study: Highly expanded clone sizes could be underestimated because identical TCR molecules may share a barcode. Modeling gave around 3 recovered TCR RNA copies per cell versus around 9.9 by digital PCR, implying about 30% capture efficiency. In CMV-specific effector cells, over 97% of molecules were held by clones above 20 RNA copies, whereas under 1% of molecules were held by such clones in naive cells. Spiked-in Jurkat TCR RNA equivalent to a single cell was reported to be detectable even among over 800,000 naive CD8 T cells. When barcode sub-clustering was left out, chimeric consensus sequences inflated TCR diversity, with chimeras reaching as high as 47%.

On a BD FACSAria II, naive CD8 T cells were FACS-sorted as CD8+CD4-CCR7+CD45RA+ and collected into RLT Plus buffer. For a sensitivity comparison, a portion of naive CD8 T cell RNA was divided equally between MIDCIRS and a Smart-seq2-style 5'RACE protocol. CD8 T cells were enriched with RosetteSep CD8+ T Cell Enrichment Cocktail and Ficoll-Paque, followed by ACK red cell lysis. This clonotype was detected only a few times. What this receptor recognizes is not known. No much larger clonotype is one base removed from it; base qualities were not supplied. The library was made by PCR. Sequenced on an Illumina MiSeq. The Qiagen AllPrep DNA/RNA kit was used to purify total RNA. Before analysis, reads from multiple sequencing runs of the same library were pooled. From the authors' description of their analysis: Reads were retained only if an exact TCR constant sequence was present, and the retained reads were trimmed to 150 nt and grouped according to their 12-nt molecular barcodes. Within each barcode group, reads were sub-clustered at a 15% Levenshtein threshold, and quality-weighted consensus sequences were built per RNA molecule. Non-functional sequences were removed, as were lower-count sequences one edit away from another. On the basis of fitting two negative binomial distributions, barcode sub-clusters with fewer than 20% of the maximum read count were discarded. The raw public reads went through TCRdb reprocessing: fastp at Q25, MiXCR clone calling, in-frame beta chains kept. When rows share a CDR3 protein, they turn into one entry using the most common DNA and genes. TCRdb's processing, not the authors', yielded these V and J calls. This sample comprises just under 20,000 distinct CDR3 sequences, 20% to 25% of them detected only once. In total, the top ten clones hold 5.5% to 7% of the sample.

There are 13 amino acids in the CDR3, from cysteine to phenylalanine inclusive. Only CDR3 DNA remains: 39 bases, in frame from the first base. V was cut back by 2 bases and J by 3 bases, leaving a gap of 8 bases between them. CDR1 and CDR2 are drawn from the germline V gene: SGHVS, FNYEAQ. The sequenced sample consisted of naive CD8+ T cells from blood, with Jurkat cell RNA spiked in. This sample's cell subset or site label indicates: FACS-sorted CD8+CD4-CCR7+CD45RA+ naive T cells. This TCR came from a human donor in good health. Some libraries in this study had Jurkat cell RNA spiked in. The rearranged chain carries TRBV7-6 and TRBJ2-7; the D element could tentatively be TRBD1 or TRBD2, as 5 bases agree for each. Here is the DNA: TGTGCCAGCAGCTTACAGGGAGACTACGAGCAGTACTTC. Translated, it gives CASSLQGDYEQYF.